This T cell receptor (beta chain) was recovered during a study of cytomegalovirus exposure and HLA in healthy donors. CDR1 is LNHNV, CDR2 YYDKDF, per germline (reference sequence). This CDR3 spans 14 amino acids. Trimming removed 0 bases from V and 1 base from J; junction bases left unmatched: 0. Profiled with immunoSEQ multiplex PCR; TCRdb holds only in-frame clones, not every one. The sample lists about 180,000 clones; approximately 89% were seen once. Study results and limitations: According to a subsequent analysis, TCR clusters from the first cohort were inclined to appear together in the 110 or so validation repertoires. Rare sequences made up most TCRs, while some public TCRs were found in many donors. Cytomegalovirus-associated TCR beta chains were listed, numbering under 200.

About this clone itself: Its antigen is unidentified. This same CDR3 is encoded by further DNA sequences in the sample.

This sequence joins TRBV15 and TRBJ2-7, with 7 bases lining up with TRBD1. The receptor comes from a man between 18 and 35 years old in good health and CMV-seropositive. Sequenced input: PBMCs. In DNA, the CDR3 is TGTGCCACCAGCAGAGACAGGGGGTCCTACGAGCAGTACTTC. It is translated as CATSRDRGSYEQYF.